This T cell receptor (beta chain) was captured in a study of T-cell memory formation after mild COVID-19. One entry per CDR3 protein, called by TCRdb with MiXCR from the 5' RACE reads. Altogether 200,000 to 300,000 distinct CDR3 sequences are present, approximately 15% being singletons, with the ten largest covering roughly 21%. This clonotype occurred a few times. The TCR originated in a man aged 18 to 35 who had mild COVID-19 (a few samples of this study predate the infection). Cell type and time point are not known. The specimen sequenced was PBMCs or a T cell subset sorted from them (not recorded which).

The CDR3: CATSVAGAQETQYF. The CDR3 DNA sequence: TGTGCCACCAGTGTAGCGGGGGCCCAAGAGACCCAGTACTTC. The rearrangement uses TRBV24-1 and TRBJ2-5; 9 bases are shared with TRBD2. The CDR3 covers 14 residues. V lost 5 bases, J lost 1 base, and 1 base stayed unmatched. Germline V gene data show CDR1 as KGHDR and CDR2 as SFDVKD.